The source of this T cell receptor (beta chain) is a study of cytomegalovirus exposure and HLA in healthy donors. Germline assignment: CDR1 SGDLS and CDR2 YYNGEE. The CDR3 spans 14 residues. V lost 2 bases to trimming and J lost 5 bases; unmatched junction nucleotides: 5. PCR involved 60 Vbeta and 13 Jbeta primers. The repertoire was sequenced with immunoSEQ multiplex PCR; TCRdb's copy has only in-frame clones and lacks some. The table has around 130,000 clones, over 65% seen once; the top ten hold 1.5% to 2%. General study findings and limits: Association of a missense DCLRE1C variant with TCR beta V- and J-gene trimming was reported in a later analysis.

Of note for this clone: Its specificity is unknown.

Specimen: PBMCs. This clonotype originated in a woman aged 30 to 39 in good health and CMV-seronegative. This chain uses TRBV9 with TRBJ2-5, with TRBD2 identical over 8 bases. CDR3 sequence (DNA): TGTGCCAGCAGCGTTGCGGGGGGATTGGAGACCCAGTACTTC. Its translation: CASSVAGGLETQYF.